These 26 T cell receptor beta chains share one sample of origin, sequenced in a study of cytomegalovirus exposure and HLA in healthy donors. PCR primers comprised 60 Vbeta and 13 Jbeta primers. Generated by immunoSEQ multiplex PCR, the TCRdb table keeps only in-frame clones and is missing some. The sample includes approximately 120,000 clones, roughly 73% of them seen just once. Sequenced material: PBMCs. Receptors originate from a man aged 55-75 years in good health and CMV-seropositive.

This chain connects TRBV28 to TRBJ1-5, with TRBD1 as a possible D gene (5 bases). The CDR3 runs to 14 residues. Germline assignment: CDR1 MDHEN and CDR2 SYDVKM. The V gene lost 5 bases and the J gene lost 5 bases, with 13 bases spanning the gap. Here the CDR3 reads CASSPAQGYQPQHF. The CDR3 DNA reads as TGTGCCAGCAGTCCCGCCCAGGGCTATCAGCCCCAGCATTTT.

The genes are TRBV30 and TRBJ1-1; a possible D gene is TRBD1 (6 bases). This CDR3 is built from 15 residues. With 2 bases removed from V and 0 bases from J, the gap between germline ends came to 13 bases. Germline CDR1 is GTSNPN and CDR2 is SVGIG (reference sequence). The CDR3 DNA reads as TGTGCCTGGAGTCCCTTGGGGGCCCTGAACACTGAAGCTTTCTTT. Protein sequence: CAWSPLGALNTEAFF.

The V and J genes are TRBV5-1 and TRBJ2-7, with TRBD1 matching 7 bases. Germline CDR1 and CDR2: SGHRS and YFSETQ. The CDR3 is made up of 13 amino acids. With 6 bases clipped from V and 4 bases from J, the junction kept 7 bases outside the gene matches. The CDR3 protein is CASTATGSYEQYF. CDR3 nucleotide sequence: TGCGCCAGCACCGCGACAGGGTCGTACGAGCAGTACTTC.

The chain couples TRBV28 to TRBJ1-5; 9 bases fit TRBD1. From germline, CDR1 is MDHEN and CDR2 SYDVKM. CDR3 size: 17 residues. Trimming cost V 1 base and J 4 bases; bases outside gene matches: 8. The CDR3 nucleotides are TGTGCCAGCAGTTTATCCGGGACAGGGAATGGAAATCAGCCCCAGCATTTT. Its translation is CASSLSGTGNGNQPQHF.

The chain uses TRBV19 and TRBJ2-2; TRBD2 agrees at 11 bases. Per germline, CDR1 LNHDA and CDR2 SQIVND (reference sequence). The CDR3 is 18 residues long. With V trimmed by 4 bases and J by 0 bases, 7 bases remained unmatched. This chain's CDR3 is CASSTRGLAVSNTGELFF. CDR3 DNA: TGTGCCAGTAGTACGAGGGGACTAGCGGTATCGAACACCGGGGAGCTGTTTTTT.

This sequence joins TRBV29-1 and TRBJ2-1; weak D call: TRBD2 (6 bases). Germline V gene sequence: CDR1 SQVTM, CDR2 ANQGSEA. The CDR3 is 14 amino acids. With 6 bases removed from V and 7 bases from J, the gap between germline ends came to 19 bases. The CDR3 loop reads CSVAGWGTLNEQFF. In DNA form, the CDR3 reads TGCAGCGTGGCGGGATGGGGCACCCTAAATGAGCAGTTCTTC.

V gene TRBV19 combines with J gene TRBJ2-5, with TRBD1 as a possible D gene (6 bases). The CDR3 spans 13 residues. V was cut by 5 bases and J by 2 bases, with 9 bases left in between. CDR1 LNHDA and CDR2 SQIVND come from the germline V gene (reference sequence). Written as DNA, the CDR3 is TGTGCCAGTAGTGCCGGACAGCAAGAGACCCAGTACTTC. This sequence encodes CASSAGQQETQYF.

This clone was recorded only once. The rearrangement uses TRBV6-5 and TRBJ1-6; TRBD1 might be the D (5 bases). The V gene's germline CDR1 is MNHEY and CDR2 SVGAGI. Trimming removed 6 bases from V and 8 bases from J, with 14 bases in between. The CDR3 has 14 amino acids. As DNA, the CDR3 is TGTGCCAGCAGAAGGGATTGGGGGGATTCACCCCTCCACTTT. This sequence encodes CASRRDWGDSPLHF.

The V gene is TRBV11-2, the J gene TRBJ2-1; D unresolved. The CDR3 loop spans 12 amino acids. The germline V and J ends were trimmed by 5 bases and 8 bases, with 10 bases remaining between them. Looked up from germline, CDR1 is SGHAT and CDR2 is FQNNGV. In DNA, the CDR3 is TGTGCCAGCAGCAGAAACAGAGATGAGCAGTTCTTC. This gives the protein CASSRNRDEQFF.

CDR3 nucleotide sequence: TGTGCCAGCAGCCCTGACCGGGACAGGGGAGGCTACACCTTC. Translated: CASSPDRDRGGYTF. The chain links TRBV7-6 to TRBJ1-2; 10 nucleotides line up with TRBD1. The CDR3 runs 14 residues. Trimming cost V 5 bases and J 8 bases; bases outside gene matches: 8. From germline, CDR1 is SGHVS and CDR2 FNYEAQ.

This chain connects TRBV5-1 to TRBJ1-1, with 10 bases lining up with TRBD1. V lost 2 bases to trimming and J lost 5 bases; unmatched junction nucleotides: 6. CDR1 SGHRS and CDR2 YFSETQ come from the germline V gene. The CDR3 contains 15 residues. The CDR3 reads CASSFTGTGETEAFF. The CDR3 DNA follows: TGCGCCAGCAGCTTTACCGGGACAGGGGAAACTGAAGCTTTCTTT.

This clone was picked up one time. This chain connects TRBV5-5 to TRBJ2-3, with D maybe TRBD2 (6 bases). With 5 bases removed from V and 6 bases from J, the gap between germline ends came to 16 bases. The germline V gene has CDR1 SGHKS and CDR2 YYEKEE (reference sequence). This CDR3 has 14 residues. The DNA of the CDR3 is TGTGCCAGCAGTTGGGACTCCGGTGGGGATACGCAGTATTTT. Translating gives CASSWDSGGDTQYF. Full variable domain (remainder filled in from reference TRBV5-5 and TRBJ2-3): DAGVTQSPTHLIKTRGQQVTLRCSPISGHKSVSWYQQVLGQGPQFIFQYYEKEERGRGNFPDRFSARQFPNYSSELNVNALLLGDSALYLCASSWDSGGDTQYFGPGTRLTVL.

The chain has TRBV7-9 and TRBJ2-7, with a weak D call TRBD1 (6 bases). The CDR3 runs to 14 residues. V was pared by 5 bases and J by 4 bases, with 15 bases between. Germline CDR1 and CDR2: SEHNR and FQNEAQ (reference sequence). The CDR3 sequence: CASSPEGGGYEQYF. The DNA for the CDR3 is TGTGCCAGCAGCCCCGAAGGGGGTGGGTACGAGCAGTACTTC.

The chain uses TRBV4-2 and TRBJ2-7, with TRBD1 matching over 8 bases. CDR3 length: 15 amino acids. Trimming took 4 bases from V and 1 from J; bases not matched to a gene: 6. From germline, CDR1 is LGHNA and CDR2 YNFKEQ. The CDR3 bases are TGTGCCAGCAGCCTAGGACAGGGCGGATCCTACGAGCAGTACTTC. Amino acid sequence: CASSLGQGGSYEQYF.

V usage is TRBV28 and J usage is TRBJ2-7; no clear D gene. Trimming took off 3 bases at V and 2 bases at J, with 5 bases between the two ends. This CDR3 has 12 amino acids. The germline V gene has CDR1 MDHEN and CDR2 SYDVKM. CDR3 in amino acids: CASSFPTYEQYF. CDR3 coding DNA: TGTGCCAGCAGTTTCCCTACCTACGAGCAGTACTTC.

This chain uses TRBV29-1 with TRBJ2-3, with 7 bases lining up with TRBD2. The CDR3 runs to 14 residues. The ends lost 4 bases at V and 6 bases at J; junction bases unmatched: 10. From germline, CDR1 is SQVTM and CDR2 ANQGSEA. DNA of the CDR3: TGCAGCGTTGTTGGGGGGGAGGGCGGGGATACGCAGTATTTT. As protein: CSVVGGEGGDTQYF.

The J gene is TRBJ2-5, the V gene TRBV7-3; the D gene is possibly TRBD1 (5 bases). The CDR3 contains 13 residues. The germline CDR1 and CDR2 sequences are SGHTA and FQGTGA. Trimming cost V 2 bases and J 5 bases, with 9 bases left between them. This CDR3 is CASSLGALETQYF. CDR3 coding DNA: TGTGCCAGCAGCTTAGGGGCTTTGGAGACCCAGTACTTC.

This sequence joins TRBV5-4 and TRBJ1-1, with D possibly matching TRBD1 (5 bases). This CDR3 comprises 14 residues. Germline CDR1 reads SGHNT; CDR2 reads YYREEE (reference sequence). Trimming left V 2 bases short and J 4 bases short, with 12 bases between. The CDR3 DNA reads TGTGCCAGCAGCTTCGGGGGGTCGACCACTGAAGCTTTCTTT. It codes for CASSFGGSTTEAFF.

The DNA of the CDR3 is TGTGCCAGCAGCTTTCGGGGGTGGGGATTGATTGAAAACATTCAGTACTTC. Amino acids: CASSFRGWGLIENIQYF. The gene calls are TRBV5-5 and TRBJ2-4; D possibly corresponds to TRBD2 (6 bases). This CDR3 contains 17 residues. Trimming removed 2 bases at V and 5 bases at J, with 20 bases between. CDR1 SGHKS and CDR2 YYEKEE come from the germline V gene (reference sequence).

About this clone: Sequence at one end of the junction differs from germline and may be a read error. The chain recombines TRBV10-2 with TRBJ1-2, with 7 bases lining up with TRBD1. CDR1 and CDR2 from the germline V gene are WSHSY and SAAADI. The CDR3 runs to 17 residues. The CDR3 sequence is CVSSDRIGGVTNYGYTF. The CDR3 coding sequence is TGCGTCAGCAGTGATAGGATAGGGGGCGTAACAAACTATGGCTACACCTTC.

This clone appeared a few times. The CDR3: CASSTGDTTGFYQPQHF. CDR3 coding DNA: TGTGCCAGCAGTACAGGGGATACCACGGGGTTTTATCAGCCCCAGCATTTT. This chain uses TRBV28 with TRBJ1-5; 7 bases match TRBD1. CDR3 length: 17 residues. V lost 5 bases, J lost 5 bases, and 15 bases stayed unmatched. CDR1 and CDR2 (germline): MDHEN, SYDVKM.

The chain couples TRBV14 to TRBJ1-1; D possibly corresponds to TRBD1 (5 bases). Germline V lookup: CDR1 SGHDN, CDR2 FVKESK. CDR3 length: 13 residues. V lost 0 bases, J lost 5 bases, and 7 bases lay in between. CDR3 nucleotide sequence: TGTGCCAGCAGCCAAGATAAGGGGACTGAAGCTTTCTTT. As protein: CASSQDKGTEAFF.

This clone was recorded once. This rearrangement joins TRBV19 to TRBJ2-4, with TRBD2 matching over 7 bases. V lost 10 bases to trimming and J lost 6 bases; unmatched junction nucleotides: 6. The CDR3 contains 12 residues. Germline V CDR1 and CDR2: LNHDA, SQIVND (reference sequence). CDR3 nucleotide sequence: TGTGCCACCGGACTAGTCGGAAACATTCAGTACTTC. Protein sequence: CATGLVGNIQYF.

V usage is TRBV4-1 and J usage is TRBJ1-3, with 8 bases lining up with TRBD1. Unmatched junction bases numbered 3, after V lost 4 bases and J lost 4 bases. This CDR3 is 14 amino acids long. Germline assignment: CDR1 MGHRA and CDR2 YSYEKL. As DNA, the CDR3 is TGCGCCAGCAGCCCCAGGGGGCCCGGAAACACCATATATTTT. Translation gives CASSPRGPGNTIYF.

The chain links TRBV9 to TRBJ2-1; unclear D gene. Deletions cut 3 bases from V and 5 bases from J, with 18 bases between. Germline V gene data show CDR1 as SGDLS and CDR2 as YYNGEE. This CDR3 region has 16 residues. The CDR3 loop reads CASSARQAEQNNEQFF. Written as DNA, the CDR3 is TGTGCCAGCAGCGCGCGTCAGGCAGAACAGAACAATGAGCAGTTCTTC. Supplemented by reference TRBV9 and TRBJ2-1, the full variable domain reads DSGVTQTPKHLITATGQRVTLRCSPRSGDLSVYWYQQSLDQGLQFLIQYYNGEERAKGNILERFSAQQFPDLHSELNLSSLELGDSALYFCASSARQAEQNNEQFFGPGTRLTVL.

CDR3 region: CASTRHSGATNEKLFF. The CDR3 region has the DNA TGTGCCAGTACCCGTCACTCCGGGGCAACTAATGAAAAACTGTTTTTT. The chain is built from TRBV19 and TRBJ1-4; D remains ambiguous. The CDR3 spans 16 residues. CDR1 is LNHDA, CDR2 SQIVND, per germline (reference sequence). Between the trimmed V and J ends, which lost 7 bases and 0 bases, there was a span of 15 bases.